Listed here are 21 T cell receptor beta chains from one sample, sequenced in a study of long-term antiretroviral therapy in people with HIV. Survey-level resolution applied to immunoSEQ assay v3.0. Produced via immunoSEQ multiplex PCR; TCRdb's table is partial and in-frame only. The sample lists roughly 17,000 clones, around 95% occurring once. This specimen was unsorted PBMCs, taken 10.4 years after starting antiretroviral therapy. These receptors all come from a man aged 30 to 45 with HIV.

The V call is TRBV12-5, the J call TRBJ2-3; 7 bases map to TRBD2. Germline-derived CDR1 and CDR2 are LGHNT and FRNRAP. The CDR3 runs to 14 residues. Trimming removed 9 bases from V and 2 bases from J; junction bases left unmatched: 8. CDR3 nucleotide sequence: TGTGCTAGCTGCCCGAGCGGGGCCACAGATACGCAGTATTTT. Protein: CASCPSGATDTQYF.

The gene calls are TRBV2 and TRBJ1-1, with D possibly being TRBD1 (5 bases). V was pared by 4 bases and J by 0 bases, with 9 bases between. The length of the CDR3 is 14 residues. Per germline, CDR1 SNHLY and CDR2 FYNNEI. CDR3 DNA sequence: TGTGCCAGCAGTGGACAGACCCTGAACACTGAAGCTTTCTTT. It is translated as CASSGQTLNTEAFF.

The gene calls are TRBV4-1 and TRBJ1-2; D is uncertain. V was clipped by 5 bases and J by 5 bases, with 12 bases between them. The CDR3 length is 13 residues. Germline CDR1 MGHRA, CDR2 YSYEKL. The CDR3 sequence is CASSGPDGYGYTF. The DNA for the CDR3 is TGCGCCAGCAGCGGACCCGACGGGTATGGCTACACCTTC.

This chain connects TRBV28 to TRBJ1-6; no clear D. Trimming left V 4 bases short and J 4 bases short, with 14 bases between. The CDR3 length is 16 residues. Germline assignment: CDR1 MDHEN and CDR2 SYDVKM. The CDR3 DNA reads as TGTGCCAGCAGTTCCTCCCAGGCCCCATATAATTCACCCCTCCACTTT. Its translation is CASSSSQAPYNSPLHF.

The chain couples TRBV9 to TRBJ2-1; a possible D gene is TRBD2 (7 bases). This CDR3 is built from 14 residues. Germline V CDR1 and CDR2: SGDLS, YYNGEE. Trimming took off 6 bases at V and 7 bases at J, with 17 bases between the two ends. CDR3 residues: CASNTGGRGNEQFF. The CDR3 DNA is TGTGCCAGCAACACGGGGGGCCGGGGGAATGAGCAGTTCTTC. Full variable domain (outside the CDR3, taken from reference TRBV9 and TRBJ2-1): DSGVTQTPKHLITATGQRVTLRCSPRSGDLSVYWYQQSLDQGLQFLIQYYNGEERAKGNILERFSAQQFPDLHSELNLSSLELGDSALYFCASNTGGRGNEQFFGPGTRLTVL.

This CDR3 is CASSGQIPYEQYF. In DNA form, the CDR3 reads TGTGCCAGCAGTGGCCAAATCCCCTACGAGCAGTACTTC. The chain links TRBV28 to TRBJ2-7; D uncertain. This CDR3 spans 13 amino acids. Trimming shortened V by 5 bases and J by 2 bases, and 10 bases separated the two germline ends. The V gene's germline CDR1 is MDHEN and CDR2 SYDVKM.

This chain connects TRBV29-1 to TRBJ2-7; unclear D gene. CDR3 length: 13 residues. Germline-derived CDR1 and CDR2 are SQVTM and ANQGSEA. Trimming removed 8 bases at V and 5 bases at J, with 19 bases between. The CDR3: CSFKGKGLDEQYF. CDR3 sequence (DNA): TGCAGCTTCAAGGGTAAGGGTTTGGACGAGCAGTACTTC.

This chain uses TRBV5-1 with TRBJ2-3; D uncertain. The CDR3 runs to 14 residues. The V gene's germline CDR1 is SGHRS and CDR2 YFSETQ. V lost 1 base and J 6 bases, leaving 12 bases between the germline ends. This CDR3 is CASSLSGSEDTQYF. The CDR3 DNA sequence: TGCGCCAGCAGCTTGTCTGGGTCTGAGGATACGCAGTATTTT.

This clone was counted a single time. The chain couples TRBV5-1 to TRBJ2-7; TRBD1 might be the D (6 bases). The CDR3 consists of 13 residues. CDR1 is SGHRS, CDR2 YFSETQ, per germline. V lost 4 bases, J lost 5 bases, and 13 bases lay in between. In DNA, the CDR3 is TGCGCCAGCAGCCCCGCAGGGGCCCACGAGCAGTACGTC. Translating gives CASSPAGAHEQYV.

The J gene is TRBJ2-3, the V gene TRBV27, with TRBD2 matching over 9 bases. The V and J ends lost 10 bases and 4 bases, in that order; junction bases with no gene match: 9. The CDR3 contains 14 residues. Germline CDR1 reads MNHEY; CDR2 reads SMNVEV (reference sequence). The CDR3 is CATQRTSASDTQYF. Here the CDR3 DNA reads TGTGCCACCCAGAGGACTAGCGCGTCAGATACGCAGTATTTT.

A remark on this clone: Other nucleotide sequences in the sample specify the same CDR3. The chain's CDR3 is CASSTGQGDTGELFF. The CDR3 DNA reads TGTGCCAGCTCGACAGGACAGGGGGACACCGGGGAGCTGTTTTTT. The chain uses TRBV18 and TRBJ2-2; 10 positions agree with TRBD1. The CDR3 length is 15 residues. The germline CDR1 and CDR2 sequences are KGHSH and LQKENI. The J segment lost 3 bases and the V segment lost 6 bases, leaving 4 bases of the junction unmatched.

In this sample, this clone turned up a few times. DNA for the CDR3: TGTGCCAGCCTTGACAGGCGCTATGTAGACGAGCAGTACGTC. Its protein product is CASLDRRYVDEQYV. The rearrangement joins TRBV2 to TRBJ2-7; TRBD1 might be the D (6 bases). V was trimmed by 8 bases and J by 5 bases, leaving 19 bases between them. The CDR3 covers 14 residues. The V gene's germline CDR1 is SNHLY and CDR2 FYNNEI.

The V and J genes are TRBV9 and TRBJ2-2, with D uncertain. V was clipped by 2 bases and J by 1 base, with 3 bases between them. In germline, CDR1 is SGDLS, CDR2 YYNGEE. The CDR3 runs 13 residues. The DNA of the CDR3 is TGTGCCAGCAGCGTCGGGAACACCGGGGAGCTGTTTTTT. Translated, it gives CASSVGNTGELFF.

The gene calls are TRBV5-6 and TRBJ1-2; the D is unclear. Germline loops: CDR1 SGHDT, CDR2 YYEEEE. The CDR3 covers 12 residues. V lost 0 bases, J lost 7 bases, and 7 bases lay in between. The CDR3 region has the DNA TGTGCCAGCAGCTTGGTGCTTTCTGGCTACACCTTC. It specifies CASSLVLSGYTF. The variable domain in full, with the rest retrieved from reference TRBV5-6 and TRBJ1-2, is DAGVTQSPTHLIKTRGQQVTLRCSPKSGHDTVSWYQQALGQGPQFIFQYYEEEERQRGNFPDRFSGHQFPNYSSELNVNALLLGDSALYLCASSLVLSGYTFGSGTRLTVV.

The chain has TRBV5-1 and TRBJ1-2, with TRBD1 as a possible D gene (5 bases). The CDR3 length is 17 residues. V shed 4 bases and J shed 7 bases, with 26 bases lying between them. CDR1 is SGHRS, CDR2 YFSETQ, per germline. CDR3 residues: CASSPTPAQEMDGGYTF. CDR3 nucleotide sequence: TGCGCCAGCAGCCCCACCCCCGCACAGGAAATGGACGGTGGCTACACCTTC.

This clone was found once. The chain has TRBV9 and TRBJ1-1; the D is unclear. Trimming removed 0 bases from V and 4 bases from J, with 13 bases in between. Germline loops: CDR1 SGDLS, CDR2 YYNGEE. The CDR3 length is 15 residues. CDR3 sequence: CASSVVGGGITEAFF. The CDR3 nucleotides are TGTGCCAGCAGCGTAGTGGGCGGAGGGATCACTGAAGCTTTCTTT.

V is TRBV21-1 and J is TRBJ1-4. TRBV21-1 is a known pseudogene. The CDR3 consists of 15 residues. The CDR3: CASSCLGTPNEKLFF. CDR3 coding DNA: TGTGCCAGCAGCTGTCTGGGGACTCCTAATGAAAAACTGTTTTTT.

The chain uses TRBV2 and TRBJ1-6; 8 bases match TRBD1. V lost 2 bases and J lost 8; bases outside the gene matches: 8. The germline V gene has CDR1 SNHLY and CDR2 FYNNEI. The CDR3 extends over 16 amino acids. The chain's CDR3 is CASSESGTGRHSPLHF. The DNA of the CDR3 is TGTGCCAGCAGTGAATCCGGGACAGGCCGTCATTCACCCCTCCACTTT. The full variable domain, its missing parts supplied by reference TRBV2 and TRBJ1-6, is EPEVTQTPSHQVTQMGQEVILRCVPISNHLYFYWYRQILGQKVEFLVSFYNNEISEKSEIFDDQFSVERPDGSNFTLKIRSTKLEDSAMYFCASSESGTGRHSPLHFGNGTRLTVT.

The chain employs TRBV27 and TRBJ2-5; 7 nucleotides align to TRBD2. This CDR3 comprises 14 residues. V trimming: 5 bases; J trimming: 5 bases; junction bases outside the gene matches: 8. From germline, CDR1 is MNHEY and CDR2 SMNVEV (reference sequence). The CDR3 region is CASSIRTSPETQYF. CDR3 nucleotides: TGTGCCAGCAGTATCAGGACTAGTCCGGAGACCCAGTACTTC.

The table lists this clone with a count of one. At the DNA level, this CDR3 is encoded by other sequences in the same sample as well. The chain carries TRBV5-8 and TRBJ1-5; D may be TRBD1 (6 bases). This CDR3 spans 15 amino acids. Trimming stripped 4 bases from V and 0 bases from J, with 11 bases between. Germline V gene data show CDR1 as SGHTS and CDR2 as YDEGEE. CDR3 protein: CASSIQGYSNQPQHF. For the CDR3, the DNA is TGTGCCAGCAGCATACAGGGATATAGCAATCAGCCCCAGCATTTT.

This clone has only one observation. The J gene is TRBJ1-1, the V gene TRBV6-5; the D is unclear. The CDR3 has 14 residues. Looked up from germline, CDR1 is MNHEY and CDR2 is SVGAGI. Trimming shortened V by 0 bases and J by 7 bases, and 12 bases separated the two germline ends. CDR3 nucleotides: TGTGCCAGCAGTTACTCGATAAGATTCGATGAAGCTTTCTTT. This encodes CASSYSIRFDEAFF.